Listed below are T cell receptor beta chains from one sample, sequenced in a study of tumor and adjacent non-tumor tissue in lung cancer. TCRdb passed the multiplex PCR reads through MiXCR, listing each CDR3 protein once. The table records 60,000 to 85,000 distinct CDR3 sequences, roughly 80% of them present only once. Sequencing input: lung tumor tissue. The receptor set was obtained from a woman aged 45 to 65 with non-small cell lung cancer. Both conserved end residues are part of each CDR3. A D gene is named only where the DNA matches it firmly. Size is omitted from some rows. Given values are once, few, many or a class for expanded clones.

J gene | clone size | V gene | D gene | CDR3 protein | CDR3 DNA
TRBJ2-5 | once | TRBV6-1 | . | CASHEGQGQETQYF | TGTGCTAGCCACGAGGGGCAGGGTCAAGAGACCCAGTACTTC
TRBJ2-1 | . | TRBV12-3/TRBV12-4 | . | CASTLNGLTYNEQLF | TGTGCCAGCACTTTAAACGGACTCACCTACAATGAGCAGCTCTTC
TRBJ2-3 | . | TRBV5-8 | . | CASSFGLDLIDTQYF | TGTGCCAGCAGCTTCGGGCTAGATTTGATAGATACGCAGTATTTT
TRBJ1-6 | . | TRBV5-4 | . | CASSLLGARKNSLLHF | TGTGCCAGCAGCTTGTTAGGAGCTCGAAAGAATTCACTCCTTCACTTT
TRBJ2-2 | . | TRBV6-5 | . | CASSRTRLRTGELFF | TGTGCCAGCAGTAGAACAAGGTTACGCACCGGGGAGCTGTTTTTT
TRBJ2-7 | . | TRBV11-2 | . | CASSLAWGSSYQQYF | TGTGCCAGCAGCTTAGCCTGGGGGAGCTCCTACCAGCAGTACTTC
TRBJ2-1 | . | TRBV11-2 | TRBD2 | CGSSLESSGNYEHFF | TGTGGCAGCAGCTTAGAATCTAGCGGGAATTATGAGCACTTCTTC
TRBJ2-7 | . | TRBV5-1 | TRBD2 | CANGFGTSGSYEQYF | TGCGCCAACGGCTTCGGGACTAGCGGGTCCTACGAGCAGTACTTC
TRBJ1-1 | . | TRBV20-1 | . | CSARKGGVNTEAFF | TGCAGTGCTAGAAAAGGCGGAGTGAACACTGAAGCTTTCTTT
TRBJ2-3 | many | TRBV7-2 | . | CASSSPGGLSTDTQYF | TGTGCCAGCAGCTCCCCAGGCGGTCTTTCCACAGATACGCAGTATTTT
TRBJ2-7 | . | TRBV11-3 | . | CASSSSAGIDYEQYF | TGTGCCAGCAGCTCCTCAGCGGGCATCGACTACGAGCAGTACTTC
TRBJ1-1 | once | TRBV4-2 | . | CASSPSYRWDTEAFF | TGTGCCAGCAGCCCCTCGTACAGGTGGGACACTGAAGCTTTCTTT
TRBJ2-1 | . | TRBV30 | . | CVWSLRSSYNEQFF | TGTGTCTGGAGTTTGCGGAGCTCATACAATGAGCAGTTCTTC
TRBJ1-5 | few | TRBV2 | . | CASNLPNQPQHF | TGTGCCAGCAATTTACCCAATCAGCCCCAGCATTTT
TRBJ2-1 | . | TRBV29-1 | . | CSVSISHSEQSF | TGCAGCGTTAGCATCTCACACAGTGAGCAGTCCTTC
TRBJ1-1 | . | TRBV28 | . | CASTSPSGRDTEAFF | TGTGCCAGCACTTCCCCTTCCGGCAGGGACACTGAGGCTTTCTTT
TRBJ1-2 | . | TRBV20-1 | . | CNTSRGHAYTF | TGCAATACCTCACGGGGACATGCCTACACCTTC
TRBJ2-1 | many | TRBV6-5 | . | CASSYSHQRALEQFF | TGTGCCAGCAGTTACTCGCACCAGCGGGCCCTTGAGCAGTTCTTC
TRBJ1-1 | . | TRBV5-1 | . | CASSLNEGWGALVTEALF | TGCGCCAGCAGCTTGAATGAAGGGTGGGGGGCGTTGGTTACTGAAGCTTTATTT
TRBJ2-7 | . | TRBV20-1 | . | CSAGTTRGSYERYF | TGCAGTGCTGGAACAACTAGAGGATCCTACGAGCGGTACTTC
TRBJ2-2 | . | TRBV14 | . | CASSPLSAGELFF | TGTGCCAGCAGCCCCCTGTCGGCGGGGGAGCTGTTTTTT
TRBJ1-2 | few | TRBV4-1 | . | CASIAGSPNFGYTF | TGCGCCAGCATAGCGGGTTCCCCCAACTTTGGCTACACCTTC
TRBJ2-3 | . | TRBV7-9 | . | CANTQGQGPTDTQYF | TGTGCCAACACCCAGGGTCAGGGGCCCACAGATACGCAGTATTTT
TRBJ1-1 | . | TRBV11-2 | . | CASSFLDGGTEAVF | TGTGCCAGTAGCTTTTTGGACGGGGGCACTGAAGCTGTCTTT
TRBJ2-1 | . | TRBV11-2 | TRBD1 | CVSNLRQGAMRNKQFF | TGTGTCAGCAACCTTAGACAGGGGGCTATGAGGAATAAGCAGTTCTTC
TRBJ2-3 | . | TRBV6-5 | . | CASIHCRGTSTDTQYF | TGTGCCAGCATTCATTGCCGGGGGACGAGCACAGATACGCAGTATTTT
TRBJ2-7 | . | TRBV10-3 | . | CAIVAVGDSYGQYF | TGTGCCATCGTGGCAGTGGGAGACTCCTATGGGCAGTACTTC
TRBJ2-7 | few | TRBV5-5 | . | CASSLTISERGSYEQYF | TGTGCCAGCAGCTTGACCATCTCCGAACGGGGCTCCTACGAGCAGTACTTC
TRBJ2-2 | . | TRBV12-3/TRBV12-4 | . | CASSLNAGELFF | TGTGCCAGCAGCCTCAACGCCGGGGAGCTGTTTTTC
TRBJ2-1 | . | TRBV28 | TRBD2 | CTSIPPGGSAGLAGINEQFF | TGTACCAGCATCCCCCCGGGGGGATCCGCCGGCCTAGCTGGGATCAATGAGCAGTTCTTC
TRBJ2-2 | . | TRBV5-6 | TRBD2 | CASSPGLARGELFF | TGTGCCAGCAGCCCCGGACTAGCTCGGGGGGAGCTTTTTTTT
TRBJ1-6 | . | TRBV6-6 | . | CACSFGTGVSPLHF | TGTGCCTGCAGCTTCGGGACGGGGGTATCACCCCTCCACTTT
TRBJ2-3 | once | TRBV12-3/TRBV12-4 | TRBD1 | CASSPMTGGRTDTQYF | TGTGCCAGCAGCCCGATGACAGGGGGGAGGACAGATACGCAGTATTTT
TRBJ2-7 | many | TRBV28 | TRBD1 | CASSPGTGVEQYF | TGTGCCAGCAGTCCCGGGACAGGGGTCGAGCAGTACTTC
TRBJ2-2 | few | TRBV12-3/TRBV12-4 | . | CASMETANTGELFF | TGTGCCAGCATGGAGACAGCGAACACCGGGGAGCTGTTTTTT
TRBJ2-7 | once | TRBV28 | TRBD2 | CVSGPQRERSDEQYF | TGTGTCAGCGGTCCTCAGCGGGAGCGGAGCGACGAGCAGTACTTC
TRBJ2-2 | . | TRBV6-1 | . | CASPGEQDNTGELFF | TGTGCCAGTCCTGGGGAACAGGATAACACCGGGGAGCTGTTTTTT
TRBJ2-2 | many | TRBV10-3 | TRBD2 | CAIRRSTTLAGVSTGELFF | TGTGCCATCAGGCGGTCCACAACTCTAGCGGGAGTTAGCACCGGGGAGCTGTTTTTT
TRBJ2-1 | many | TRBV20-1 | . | CSARDLGLDFNEQFF | TGCAGTGCTAGAGATTTAGGGCTAGATTTCAATGAGCAGTTCTTC
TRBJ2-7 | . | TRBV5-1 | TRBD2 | CASSFGTSWYYEQYF | TGCGCCAGCAGCTTCGGGACTAGCTGGTACTACGAGCAGTATTTC
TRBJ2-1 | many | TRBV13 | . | CASSSSDREGAEQFF | TGTGCCAGCAGCTCCTCGGACAGAGAAGGGGCTGAGCAGTTCTTC
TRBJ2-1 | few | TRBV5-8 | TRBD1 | CASSLMGQGINERFF | TGTGCCAGCAGCTTGATGGGACAGGGGATAAATGAGCGGTTCTTC
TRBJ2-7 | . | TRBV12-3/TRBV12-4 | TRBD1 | CASSGVQGAIYEQCF | TGTGCCAGCAGTGGAGTACAGGGGGCAATCTACGAGCAGTGCTTC